This record concerns one T cell receptor beta chain sequence. Antigen specificity is unknown. This CDR3 is also generated by other DNA sequences in the sample. The CDR3 has 13 amino acids. Germline V gives CDR1 SGHNT, CDR2 YYREEE (reference sequence). Trimming took 4 bases from V and 1 from J, leaving 8 bases between them. Running of the assay took place at deep level. Sequenced by immunoSEQ multiplex PCR; TCRdb stores in-frame clones only, minus some. The data show a few million clones, 90% to 95% seen once. This specimen belongs to a study of shared clonotypes between healthy human individuals. At the level of the study: Per donor, CD8 memory used one plate, CD8 naive used two, CD4 memory used three and CD4 naive used three. Study results and caveats: Limited genetic and exposure-history diversity came from having few donors.

The donors were adults (healthy and HIV-negative) with no recent acute infections or vaccinations. The sequenced sample was naive CD4+ T cells sorted from blood. Subset: CD45RA+ positively selected. The V and J genes are TRBV5-4 and TRBJ1-2, with TRBD1 as a possible D gene (5 bases). The source is a young man in good health. CDR3 sequence (DNA): TGTGCCAGCAGCGTAGACAGTAACTATGGCTACACCTTC. Amino acid sequence: CASSVDSNYGYTF.